A single sample gave rise to the 21 T cell receptor beta chains below, sequenced in a study of T-cell reconstitution after alpha-beta-depleted transplantation in children. Molecular barcoding with unique molecular identifiers was used for the TCRbeta library. TCRdb redid the calling of the PCR reads with MiXCR, one entry per CDR3 protein. The table lists hundreds of thousands of distinct CDR3 sequences, around 11% of them singletons, with 2% to 3% in the top ten. The sequenced sample was PBMCs from the stem cell graft donor, obtained from the stem cell graft. These receptors came from a human donor who donated a stem cell graft to a child with acute lymphoblastic leukemia.

This clonotype has ten or more counts. This rearrangement joins TRBV7-2 to TRBJ2-5; 7 nucleotides agree with TRBD1. Unmatched junction bases numbered 5, after V lost 6 bases and J lost 1 base. This CDR3 spans 14 amino acids. Per the germline V gene, CDR1 is SGHTA and CDR2 is FQGNSA. CDR3 in amino acids: CASRRQGLQETQYF. CDR3 DNA: TGTGCCAGCAGAAGACAGGGCCTCCAAGAGACCCAGTACTTC.

In its sample, this clonotype was seen many times. The chain employs TRBV5-1 and TRBJ2-5; the match to TRBD1 covers 9 bases. V lost 3 bases to trimming and J lost 1 base; unmatched junction nucleotides: 10. This CDR3 has 17 amino acids. Germline V gives CDR1 SGHRS, CDR2 YFSETQ. This chain's CDR3 is CASSSGMGQGTQETQYF. CDR3 sequence (DNA): TGCGCCAGCAGCTCAGGGATGGGACAGGGCACCCAAGAGACCCAGTACTTC.

This clonotype was detected many times. The rearrangement joins TRBV7-9 to TRBJ2-1; 9 nucleotides align to TRBD2. The CDR3 is 15 residues long. The trim removed 1 base at V and 2 bases at J, leaving 0 bases unmatched. Germline V gene data show CDR1 as SEHNR and CDR2 as FQNEAQ (reference sequence). CDR3 sequence (DNA): TGTGCCAGCAGCTTAGGCGGGGGGGCCTACAATGAGCAGTTCTTC. This gives the protein CASSLGGGAYNEQFF.

This clonotype was seen ten or more times. V and J are TRBV28 and TRBJ1-5; D is undetermined. The CDR3 runs 12 residues. Germline V gene sequence: CDR1 MDHEN, CDR2 SYDVKM. Trimming took off 6 bases at V and 7 bases at J, with 10 bases between the two ends. CDR3 protein: CASSRESQPQHF. DNA of the CDR3: TGTGCCAGCAGCCGTGAATCGCAGCCCCAGCATTTT.

This clonotype was counted many times. The chain combines TRBV10-3 with TRBJ2-5; unclear D gene. Germline V gives CDR1 ENHRY, CDR2 SYGVKD. This CDR3 spans 10 amino acids. V lost 4 bases and J 9 bases, leaving 6 bases between the germline ends. The CDR3 reads CAISGTAQYF. The CDR3 DNA reads TGTGCCATCAGTGGAACGGCCCAGTACTTC.

This clonotype was observed a few times. This chain links TRBV29-1 with TRBJ2-7, with no clear D. The germline V gene has CDR1 SQVTM and CDR2 ANQGSEA. V lost 4 bases to trimming and J lost 5 bases, with 12 bases between them. The CDR3 is made up of 12 amino acids. CDR3 sequence reads: CSVGAMLDEQYF. The DNA for the CDR3 is TGCAGCGTTGGAGCCATGTTAGACGAGCAGTACTTC.

At least ten counts were recorded for this clonotype. The gene calls are TRBV28 and TRBJ2-5, with TRBD2 identical over 11 bases. Germline V gene data show CDR1 as MDHEN and CDR2 as SYDVKM. V lost 1 base and J lost 11; bases outside the gene matches: 6. The CDR3 has 14 amino acids. DNA of the CDR3: TGTGCCAGCAGTTTATCCCGACTAGCGGGGTTACAGTACTTC. As protein: CASSLSRLAGLQYF.

This clonotype was recorded at least ten times. The gene calls are TRBV12-3 or TRBV12-4 and TRBJ1-6; TRBD1 matches at 8 bases. V lost 6 bases and J lost 8; bases outside the gene matches: 6. The CDR3 consists of 14 residues. In DNA, the CDR3 is TGTGCCAGCAGCCCGGACAGGGTTGATTCACCCCTCCACTTT. This encodes CASSPDRVDSPLHF.

This clonotype showed up many times. The chain is built from TRBV6-5 and TRBJ1-1; D may be TRBD1 (6 bases). CDR3 length: 12 residues. V was shortened by 0 bases and J by 8 bases, with 7 bases between the two germline ends. Germline V lookup: CDR1 MNHEY, CDR2 SVGAGI. The CDR3 bases are TGTGCCAGCAGTTACTCGACAGGAGAAGCTTTCTTT. As protein: CASSYSTGEAFF.

This clonotype showed up many times. J is TRBJ1-5 and V is TRBV24-1, with D hard to call. CDR3 length: 12 residues. Trimming removed 2 bases at V and 3 bases at J, with 1 base between. Germline CDR1 reads KGHDR; CDR2 reads SFDVKD. CDR3 DNA: TGTGCCACCAGTGATTACAATCAGCCCCAGCATTTT. Its protein is CATSDYNQPQHF.

This clonotype was detected many times. This chain links TRBV12-3 or TRBV12-4 with TRBJ2-1; 8 positions match TRBD1. V dropped 10 bases and J dropped 12; count of bases not matched to a gene: 8. The CDR3 contains 11 residues. In DNA form, the CDR3 reads TGTGCCACCGCTTCAGGGACAGGGCAGTTCTTC. Encoded protein: CATASGTGQFF.

This clonotype was seen ten or more times. The chain carries TRBV4-2 and TRBJ2-1; D may be TRBD1 (6 bases). The CDR3 extends over 15 amino acids. Germline V lookup: CDR1 LGHNA, CDR2 YNFKEQ. Trimming removed 5 bases from V and 1 base from J, with 12 bases in between. The CDR3 is CASSGGDNSYNEQFF. The CDR3 DNA reads as TGTGCCAGCAGCGGGGGCGATAATTCCTACAATGAGCAGTTCTTC.

This clonotype was found a few times. This chain joins TRBV10-3 and TRBJ1-5; D possibly corresponds to TRBD1 (5 bases). V dropped 4 bases and J dropped 9 bases, with 10 bases sitting between them. Germline loops: CDR1 ENHRY, CDR2 SYGVKD. The CDR3 consists of 12 residues. CDR3 in amino acids: CAISGDGRPQHF. Here the CDR3 DNA reads TGTGCCATCAGTGGGGACGGAAGGCCCCAGCATTTT.

This clonotype was observed at least ten times. J is TRBJ2-7 and V is TRBV20-1, with TRBD1 as a possible D gene (6 bases). The CDR3 is 16 amino acids. V was clipped by 3 bases and J by 3 bases, with 21 bases between them. CDR1 and CDR2 (germline): DFQATT, SNEGSKA (reference sequence). The CDR3 DNA is TGCAGTGCTAGGGTCAGGGGAATGACCTTGTTCTACGAGCAGTACTTC. Translating it yields CSARVRGMTLFYEQYF.

This clonotype was counted at least ten times. The V call is TRBV6-6, the J call TRBJ1-5; no clear D. This CDR3 spans 12 amino acids. Germline V gene sequence: CDR1 MNHNY, CDR2 SVGAGI (reference sequence). V dropped 2 bases and J dropped 8 bases, with 7 bases sitting between them. The CDR3 here is CASSYLGKPQHF. The CDR3 nucleotides are TGTGCCAGCAGTTACCTGGGAAAGCCCCAGCATTTT.

This clonotype was picked up many times. The CDR3: CSVPDRGLYNEQFF. CDR3 nucleotides: TGCAGCGTTCCTGACAGGGGGCTGTACAATGAGCAGTTCTTC. The chain uses TRBV29-1 and TRBJ2-1; 10 positions agree with TRBD1. Germline V gives CDR1 SQVTM, CDR2 ANQGSEA. This CDR3 has 14 residues. Losses at the gene ends were 5 bases for V and 4 bases for J; bases not matched to a gene: 5.

This clonotype has a count of ten or more. The genes are TRBV6-1 and TRBJ2-7, with 9 nucleotides matching TRBD1. Germline CDR1 is MNHNS and CDR2 is SASEGT. The trim removed 3 bases at V and 2 bases at J, leaving 5 bases unmatched. The length of the CDR3 is 15 residues. CDR3 coding DNA: TGTGCCAGCAGTGATTGGGGACAGGGTCCCTACGAGCAGTACTTC. Translating gives CASSDWGQGPYEQYF.

This clonotype appeared many times. V is TRBV15 and J is TRBJ1-2, with D perhaps matching TRBD1 (5 bases). CDR3 size: 17 residues. V lost 1 base and J lost 1, with 16 bases in between. Germline-derived CDR1 and CDR2 are LNHNV and YYDKDF (reference sequence). This CDR3 reads CATSRVRTGDFNYGYTF. CDR3 bases: TGTGCCACCAGCAGAGTCAGGACGGGGGATTTTAACTATGGCTACACCTTC.

This clonotype came up many times. This chain links TRBV7-2 with TRBJ2-2, with D uncertain. There are 12 residues in the CDR3. Deletions cut 7 bases from V and 1 base from J, with 4 bases between. The germline CDR1 and CDR2 sequences are SGHTA and FQGNSA. CDR3: CASMRNTGELFF. The CDR3 DNA sequence: TGTGCCAGCATGAGGAACACCGGGGAGCTGTTTTTT.

This clonotype was observed a few times. The rearrangement links TRBV7-8 to TRBJ1-2; a weak D match, TRBD1 (5 bases). The CDR3 is 16 amino acids. The V end was cut by 4 bases, the J end by 3 bases, with 18 bases between. Germline CDR1 reads SGHVS; CDR2 reads FQNEAQ. CDR3 sequence (DNA): TGTGCCAGCAGCTCCACGAGAGCCGGGGGGGACTATGGCTACACCTTC. It yields the protein CASSSTRAGGDYGYTF.

This clonotype occurred many times. CDR3 coding DNA: TGTGCCAGCAGCAGTAGACTAGCGGCACAAGAGACCCAGTACTTC. It translates to CASSSRLAAQETQYF. This chain connects TRBV7-2 to TRBJ2-5; 9 bases map to TRBD2. In germline, CDR1 is SGHTA, CDR2 FQGNSA. This CDR3 contains 15 residues. V trimming: 5 bases; J trimming: 2 bases; junction bases outside the gene matches: 6.